A selection of T cell receptor beta chains follows, all from one sample in a study of blood T cells in healthy people across ages. MiXCR was run by TCRdb on the 5' RACE reads, yielding one entry per CDR3 protein. The sample has nearly 1 million distinct CDR3 sequences, roughly 50% seen once; the top ten hold about 21%. Sequencing used blood. The receptors were sampled from a woman aged 55-70 years in good health. Both conserved end residues are part of each CDR3. D genes are given only for firm matches. Rows may omit the clone size; those that give it use once, few, many or a size class.

v_call,j_call,clone_size,d_call,cdr3_aa,cdr3_nt
TRBV7-9,TRBJ2-2,once,.,CASSLGAGSTGELFF,TGTGCCAGCAGCTTAGGGGCTGGGAGCACCGGGGAGCTGTTTTTT
TRBV11-2,TRBJ2-6,few,.,CASSLLRAGANVLTF,TGTGCCAGCAGCTTACTACGGGCTGGGGCCAACGTCCTGACTTTC
TRBV7-3,TRBJ2-3,.,TRBD2,CASSPSGSRADTQYF,TGTGCCAGCAGCCCTAGCGGGAGCCGCGCAGATACGCAGTATTTT
TRBV4-1,TRBJ2-7,.,TRBD2,CASSQGWAGGLYEQYF,TGCGCCAGCAGCCAAGGATGGGCGGGGGGCCTCTACGAGCAGTACTTC
TRBV12-3/TRBV12-4,TRBJ2-1,.,.,CASSLGLTYEQFF,TGTGCCAGCAGTTTAGGACTCACCTATGAGCAGTTCTTC
TRBV25-1,TRBJ1-6,few,TRBD1,CASSEPGQTNSPLHF,TGTGCCAGCAGTGAACCGGGACAGACAAATTCACCCCTCCACTTT
TRBV27,TRBJ2-5,.,.,CASSFHQFPKSPETQYF,TGTGCCAGCAGTTTTCATCAGTTTCCAAAATCCCCAGAGACCCAGTACTTC
TRBV6-2/TRBV6-3,TRBJ2-1,.,.,CASSYTRTTGVYNEQFF,TGTGCCAGCAGTTACACCAGGACTACCGGGGTCTACAATGAGCAGTTCTTC
TRBV11-2,TRBJ2-5,.,TRBD1,CASSHPITGAKNTQYF,TGTGCCAGCAGCCATCCTATCACAGGGGCCAAAAACACTCAGTACTTC
TRBV4-1,TRBJ2-5,.,.,CASSQSRVETQYF,TGCGCCAGCAGCCAATCCAGGGTGGAGACCCAGTACTTC
TRBV7-2,TRBJ2-3,many,TRBD2,CASSLGLAGGRDTQYF,TGTGCCAGCAGCCTGGGACTAGCGGGAGGGCGAGATACGCAGTATTTT
TRBV6-1,TRBJ2-7,few,TRBD2,CASPGEGSYEQYF,TGTGCCAGCCCCGGGGAGGGCTCCTACGAGCAGTACTTC
TRBV20-1,TRBJ2-5,few,.,CSARDLRAQETQYF,TGCAGTGCTAGAGATCTGCGTGCGCAAGAGACCCAGTACTTC
TRBV15,TRBJ2-7,.,.,CATSRDARGSSYEQYF,TGTGCCACCAGCAGAGATGCCCGAGGGAGCTCCTACGAGCAGTACTTC
TRBV4-2,TRBJ1-2,.,.,CASSQDGRAQNYGYTF,TGTGCCAGCAGCCAAGATGGACGGGCGCAGAACTATGGCTACACCTTC
TRBV4-1,TRBJ1-5,.,.,CASKQQPGNDNQPQHF,TGCGCCAGCAAACAGCAGCCGGGGAACGATAATCAGCCCCAGCATTTT
TRBV28,TRBJ2-7,.,.,CASSFFRAYEQYF,TGTGCCAGCAGTTTCTTCCGGGCCTACGAGCAGTACTTC
TRBV13,TRBJ2-3,.,.,CASSLDQRGSDTQYF,TGTGCCAGCAGCTTAGACCAGCGCGGATCAGATACGCAGTATTTT
TRBV7-2,TRBJ2-5,few,.,CASSLGIWWDQETQYF,TGTGCCAGCAGCTTAGGAATATGGTGGGACCAAGAGACCCAGTACTTC
TRBV7-6,TRBJ2-7,few,TRBD1,CASSSLPGQGWHEQYF,TGTGCCAGCAGCTCACTACCCGGACAGGGTTGGCACGAGCAGTACTTC
TRBV4-1,TRBJ1-1,.,TRBD1,CASSQAVPRQGTGENTEAFF,TGCGCCAGCAGCCAAGCCGTCCCCAGACAAGGTACAGGGGAGAACACTGAAGCTTTCTTT
TRBV2,TRBJ1-5,few,.,CASSQEYSNQPQHF,TGTGCCAGCAGTCAAGAGTATAGCAATCAGCCCCAGCATTTT